What follows are 27 T cell receptor beta chains derived from one specimen sequenced in a study of T cells after yellow fever vaccination. TCRdb reanalysed the 5' RACE reads using MiXCR and keeps one entry per CDR3 protein. The data show just under 30,000 distinct CDR3 sequences, over 4.5% seen once. The material was CD8+ T cells sorted from PBMCs, obtained 10 days after the yellow fever booster vaccination. These receptors were obtained from a man aged 25 to 45 who received the YFV17D yellow fever vaccine.

This clonotype was seen a few times. The chain is built from TRBV27 and TRBJ2-7; tentatively, D is TRBD2 (5 bases). Germline CDR1 reads MNHEY; CDR2 reads SMNVEV (reference sequence). CDR3 length: 13 residues. The V gene lost 9 bases and the J gene lost 0 bases, with 12 bases spanning the gap. The CDR3 spells CASSTGSSYEQYF. The CDR3 DNA reads TGTGCCAGTTCGACTGGGAGCTCCTACGAGCAGTACTTC.

This clonotype was counted at least ten times. This rearrangement joins TRBV27 to TRBJ1-2; 9 bases line up with TRBD1. After removal of 5 bases from V and 5 bases from J, the junction contained 15 bases not matched to a gene. Germline V CDR1 and CDR2: MNHEY, SMNVEV (reference sequence). The CDR3 loop spans 17 amino acids. CDR3 in DNA: TGTGCCAGCAGTCCTACCAGCTACGGGACAGGGATTTATGGCTACACCTTC. Its translation is CASSPTSYGTGIYGYTF.

This clonotype has ten or more counts. The CDR3 DNA is TGTGCCAGCTCACCACCCCTAACCCCCAGTGAGCAGTTCTTC. This translates into CASSPPLTPSEQFF. The chain recombines TRBV18 with TRBJ2-1, with unresolved D. The germline gives CDR1 KGHSH, CDR2 LQKENI. The CDR3 sequence is 14 residues long. Trimming removed 0 bases at V and 9 bases at J, with 12 bases between.

This clonotype was counted ten times or more. The CDR3 sequence: CASSLGLNTEAFF. Here the CDR3 DNA reads TGTGCCAGCAGCTTAGGCCTGAACACTGAAGCTTTCTTT. The rearrangement links TRBV13 to TRBJ1-1; no reliable D call. The CDR3 contains 13 residues. Germline CDR1 reads PRHDT; CDR2 reads FYEKMQ (reference sequence). V lost 0 bases and J lost 0, with 2 bases in between.

This clonotype appeared many times. The junction departs from germline at one end; a sequencing error may be responsible. The genes are TRBV5-1 and TRBJ1-3; 9 bases line up with TRBD1. The CDR3 runs 11 residues. Germline CDR1 reads SGHRS; CDR2 reads YFSETQ. The CDR3 here is CASSHGDRVDF. CDR3 in DNA: TGCGCCAGCAGCCACGGGGACAGGGTGGATTTT.

This clonotype occurred many times. This chain uses TRBV11-2 with TRBJ2-1, with a tentative D call TRBD2 (6 bases). The germline CDR1 and CDR2 sequences are SGHAT and FQNNGV. V was trimmed by 2 bases and J by 8 bases, leaving 7 bases between them. The CDR3 is 12 residues long. The CDR3 coding sequence is TGTGCCAGCAGCTTATTAGCGGATGAGCAGTTCTTC. Its protein is CASSLLADEQFF.

In its sample, this clonotype was seen many times. The chain recombines TRBV28 with TRBJ2-7, with D perhaps being TRBD1 or TRBD2 (6 bases each). The germline V and J ends were trimmed by 2 bases and 3 bases, with 17 bases remaining between them. The CDR3 sequence is 16 residues long. Per germline, CDR1 MDHEN and CDR2 SYDVKM. The DNA for the CDR3 is TGTGCCAGCAGTTTAGTGGGGGGCGGACCGGACTACGAGCAGTACTTC. This gives the protein CASSLVGGGPDYEQYF.

This clonotype was seen repeatedly, ten times or more. The gene calls are TRBV5-1 and TRBJ1-6; TRBD1 matches at 8 bases. This CDR3 is 16 amino acids long. Germline V gene data show CDR1 as SGHRS and CDR2 as YFSETQ. V shed 3 bases, J shed 7 bases, and the junction held 9 bases outside the gene matches. Written as DNA, the CDR3 is TGCGCCAGCAGCTCCTTTCCGGGACAGGAGAATTCACCCCTCCACTTT. Protein product: CASSSFPGQENSPLHF.

Ten or more counts support this clonotype. The rearrangement joins TRBV30 to TRBJ1-3; no clear D gene. Germline V CDR1 and CDR2: GTSNPN, SVGIG (reference sequence). There are 14 residues in the CDR3. Deletions cut 1 base from V and 4 bases from J, with 11 bases between. As DNA, the CDR3 is TGTGCCTGGAGTGATACCCTCTTCGGAAACACCATATATTTT. Amino acid sequence: CAWSDTLFGNTIYF.

This clonotype was detected ten times or more. The CDR3 region is CASARGSGELFF. CDR3 bases: TGTGCCAGCGCCCGGGGCTCCGGGGAGCTGTTTTTT. The chain couples TRBV12-3 or TRBV12-4 to TRBJ2-2; either TRBD1 or TRBD2 may supply D (5 bases each). The CDR3 loop spans 12 amino acids. Trimming shortened V by 8 bases and J by 6 bases, and 10 bases separated the two germline ends.

This clonotype showed up many times. This rearrangement joins TRBV3-1 to TRBJ2-7, with 10 bases identical to TRBD1. The CDR3 has 16 amino acids. With 0 bases clipped from V and 6 bases from J, the junction kept 8 bases outside the gene matches. Germline CDR1 reads LGHDT; CDR2 reads YNNKEL (reference sequence). The CDR3 DNA reads as TGTGCCAGCAGCCAAGATTCCGGGACAGGGGTCCGCGAGCAGTACTTC. This gives the protein CASSQDSGTGVREQYF.

Many counts were recorded for this clonotype. This chain uses TRBV2 with TRBJ2-7; the match to TRBD1 covers 10 bases. Germline-derived CDR1 and CDR2 are SNHLY and FYNNEI. V lost 6 bases, J lost 4 bases, and 9 bases stayed unmatched. This CDR3 is 15 amino acids long. The CDR3 region has the DNA TGTGCCAGCAGGGGGGTAGGGACAGGGGAATACGAGCAGTACTTC. It yields the protein CASRGVGTGEYEQYF.

This clonotype was counted ten times or more. V gene TRBV5-1 combines with J gene TRBJ2-7, with D perhaps given as TRBD1 or TRBD2 (5 bases each). The CDR3 runs 14 residues. The germline V gene has CDR1 SGHRS and CDR2 YFSETQ. The V and J ends lost 4 bases and 1 base respectively, with 12 bases between them. This CDR3 is CASSLGGMSYEQYF. As DNA, the CDR3 is TGCGCCAGCAGCCTTGGGGGTATGTCCTACGAGCAGTACTTC. The complete variable domain, with remaining parts taken from reference TRBV5-1 and TRBJ2-7, reads KAGVTQTPRYLIKTRGQQVTLSCSPISGHRSVSWYQQTPGQGLQFLFEYFSETQRNKGNFPGRFSGRQFSNSRSEMNVSTLELGDSALYLCASSLGGMSYEQYFGPGTRLTVT.

This clonotype showed up many times. The chain carries TRBV24-1 and TRBJ2-5; no reliable D call. Looked up from germline, CDR1 is KGHDR and CDR2 is SFDVKD. Trimming took off 5 bases at V and 9 bases at J, with 12 bases between the two ends. This CDR3 spans 12 amino acids. Written as DNA, the CDR3 is TGTGCCACCAGTGGGTCCTCGTCGGCCCAGTACTTC. Encoded protein: CATSGSSSAQYF.

This clonotype was counted at least ten times. The chain employs TRBV5-6 and TRBJ2-1; 10 bases match TRBD2. Germline V gene sequence: CDR1 SGHDT, CDR2 YYEEEE. The CDR3 has 18 amino acids. Trimming cost V 0 bases and J 5 bases; bases outside gene matches: 11. The CDR3 DNA reads TGTGCCAGCAGCTTGGCAAGCGGGAGGGGGTTCCTACACAATGAGCAGTTCTTC. The encoded protein is CASSLASGRGFLHNEQFF.

This clonotype was recorded at least ten times. This rearrangement joins TRBV2 to TRBJ2-7, with 9 positions matching TRBD2. Unmatched junction bases numbered 11, after V lost 6 bases and J lost 5 bases. Looked up from germline, CDR1 is SNHLY and CDR2 is FYNNEI. The CDR3 is 15 amino acids. CDR3 loop: CASRKISGSIHEQYF. CDR3 coding DNA: TGTGCCAGCAGGAAGATTAGCGGGAGTATCCACGAGCAGTACTTC.

This clonotype was counted at least ten times. The genes are TRBV6-5 and TRBJ2-1; D possibly corresponds to TRBD2 (5 bases). Trimming shortened V by 0 bases and J by 8 bases, and 11 bases separated the two germline ends. The CDR3 contains 14 residues. Germline lookup yields CDR1 MNHEY and CDR2 SVGAGI. This CDR3 is CASSYSRVSDEQFF. CDR3 DNA sequence: TGTGCCAGCAGTTACTCGAGGGTTTCGGATGAGCAGTTCTTC.

This clonotype was seen repeatedly, ten times or more. The gene calls are TRBV12-3 or TRBV12-4 and TRBJ2-2, with 7 bases lining up with TRBD2. The CDR3 is 18 residues long. The J segment lost 2 bases and the V segment lost 3 bases, leaving 12 bases of the junction unmatched. The CDR3 here is CASSFLPGRPYNTGELFF. The CDR3 DNA reads TGTGCCAGCAGTTTTCTCCCCGGGAGGCCATATAACACCGGGGAGCTGTTTTTT.

This clonotype was recorded many times. The chain employs TRBV6-5 and TRBJ2-2; D remains unclear. Per germline, CDR1 MNHEY and CDR2 SVGAGI. The V gene lost 6 bases and the J gene lost 1 base, with 12 bases spanning the gap. The CDR3 is 15 residues long. CDR3 loop: CASRLRAENTGELFF. CDR3 sequence (DNA): TGTGCCAGCAGGTTACGGGCAGAGAACACCGGGGAGCTGTTTTTT.

This clonotype was counted ten times or more. This chain links TRBV20-1 with TRBJ2-7; 9 nucleotides align to TRBD1. The CDR3 contains 11 residues. J gave up 6 bases and V 5 bases, and 2 bases lay outside the gene matches. CDR1 and CDR2 (germline): DFQATT, SNEGSKA (reference sequence). Here the CDR3 reads CSAGQGFEQYF. The CDR3 DNA sequence: TGCAGTGCTGGACAGGGGTTCGAGCAGTACTTC.

The chain couples TRBV13 to TRBJ1-1; D remains unclear. Germline-derived CDR1 and CDR2 are PRHDT and FYEKMQ (reference sequence). The CDR3 loop spans 12 amino acids. Trimming shortened V by 5 bases and J by 3 bases, and 7 bases separated the two germline ends. CDR3 sequence: CASSTGHTEAFF. The CDR3 DNA reads TGTGCCAGCAGCACCGGGCACACTGAAGCTTTCTTT.

In this sample, this clonotype turned up many times. This chain uses TRBV7-9 with TRBJ1-4; no clear D. The CDR3 length is 15 residues. Deletions cut 5 bases from V and 6 bases from J, with 16 bases between. CDR1 and CDR2 (germline): SEHNR, FQNEAQ (reference sequence). This CDR3 reads CASSPYTSNDEKLFF. For the CDR3, the DNA is TGTGCCAGCAGCCCCTACACCAGCAACGATGAAAAACTGTTTTTT.

This clonotype has only a few counts. The chain employs TRBV12-3 or TRBV12-4 and TRBJ1-4, with 11 nucleotides matching TRBD1. The length of the CDR3 is 17 residues. Losses at the gene ends were 5 bases for V and 6 bases for J; bases not matched to a gene: 11. CDR3 amino acids: CASSEDPGQGGDEKLFF. CDR3 coding DNA: TGTGCCAGCAGTGAGGACCCGGGACAGGGGGGAGATGAAAAACTGTTTTTT.

Details on this clonotype: This may arise from a read error, as a much more abundant clone is one base away. CDR3 DNA sequence: TGCAGTGCTAGAGATCGGGACAGACCCCAAGAGACCCAGTACTTC. It is translated as CSARDRDRPQETQYF. The chain carries TRBV20-1 and TRBJ2-5; 7 positions match TRBD1. V was clipped by 0 bases and J by 1 base; unmatched bases: 5. CDR3 size: 15 residues. In germline, CDR1 is DFQATT, CDR2 SNEGSKA (reference sequence).

In its sample, this clonotype was seen many times. The rearrangement uses TRBV7-2 and TRBJ2-6; weak D call: TRBD2 (6 bases). Germline loops: CDR1 SGHTA, CDR2 FQGNSA. The V end was cut by 1 base, the J end by 4 bases, with 8 bases between. This CDR3 region has 15 residues. The CDR3 spells CASSLGEAGANVLTF. DNA of the CDR3: TGTGCCAGCAGCTTAGGGGAGGCGGGGGCCAACGTCCTGACTTTC.

There are many counts of this clonotype. The rearrangement links TRBV10-3 to TRBJ2-7; 10 nucleotides line up with TRBD2. The junction had 11 bases not matched to a gene; V was cut back by 10 bases and J by 2 bases. This CDR3 comprises 15 residues. In germline, CDR1 is ENHRY, CDR2 SYGVKD. The CDR3 reads CATQLPSGGTYEQYF. CDR3 DNA sequence: TGTGCCACCCAGTTGCCTAGCGGGGGCACCTACGAGCAGTACTTC.

Ten or more counts support this clonotype. V usage is TRBV7-3 and J usage is TRBJ2-1, with 7 bases identical to TRBD2. V trimming: 2 bases; J trimming: 7 bases; junction bases outside the gene matches: 2. The CDR3 has 13 residues. Per the germline V gene, CDR1 is SGHTA and CDR2 is FQGTGA. The chain's CDR3 is CASSLGEGNEQFF. CDR3 DNA sequence: TGTGCCAGCAGCTTAGGGGAGGGAAATGAGCAGTTCTTC.